Each of the 26 T cell receptor beta chains below was sequenced from the same sample in a study of glioma-infiltrating T cells after dendritic cell vaccination. Sample time point: after dendritic cell vaccination, including at tumor progression/relapse. The repertoire was sequenced with immunoSEQ multiplex PCR; TCRdb's copy has only in-frame clones and lacks some. Of tens of thousands of clones listed, around 86% are singletons. This specimen was blood, taken after dendritic cell vaccination. Receptors were obtained from a human donor with glioblastoma.

The rearrangement links TRBV18 to TRBJ1-2; 8 nucleotides line up with TRBD1. V dropped 5 bases and J dropped 5; count of bases not matched to a gene: 7. Germline V gene sequence: CDR1 KGHSH, CDR2 LQKENI. There are 14 residues in the CDR3. Written as DNA, the CDR3 is TGTGCCAGCTCAACCCAGGGGGCGGATTATGGCTACACCTTC. It codes for CASSTQGADYGYTF.

This chain connects TRBV7-8 to TRBJ1-2, with 8 bases fitting TRBD1. With V trimmed by 2 bases and J by 0 bases, 8 bases remained unmatched. Germline CDR1 and CDR2: SGHVS and FQNEAQ. CDR3 length equals 17 residues. Here the CDR3 reads CASSLFRGPPANYGYTF. CDR3 bases: TGTGCCAGCAGCTTATTCAGGGGGCCACCAGCTAACTATGGCTACACCTTC.

This chain joins TRBV7-2 and TRBJ2-1, with TRBD2 matching 8 bases. V lost 6 bases to trimming and J lost 7 bases; unmatched junction nucleotides: 5. The CDR3 contains 13 residues. The germline gives CDR1 SGHTA, CDR2 FQGNSA. CDR3 amino acids: CASSLLAENEQFF. Here the CDR3 DNA reads TGTGCCAGCAGTCTACTAGCGGAGAATGAGCAGTTCTTC.

The chain combines TRBV7-9 with TRBJ1-2, with D perhaps matching TRBD1 (5 bases). V lost 6 bases, J lost 5 bases, and 19 bases lay in between. The CDR3 sequence is 15 residues long. Germline CDR1 and CDR2: SEHNR and FQNEAQ (reference sequence). For the CDR3, the DNA is TGTGCCAGCAGTTCGGACACCCAGAGTATGTATGGCTACACCTTC. Translation: CASSSDTQSMYGYTF.

The count of this clone is one. The genes are TRBV5-1 and TRBJ1-1; 8 nucleotides agree with TRBD1. CDR1 and CDR2 (germline): SGHRS, YFSETQ. V dropped 4 bases and J dropped 5; count of bases not matched to a gene: 7. CDR3 length equals 14 residues. The CDR3 is CASSQADRVTEAFF. The CDR3, as DNA: TGCGCCAGCAGCCAAGCGGACAGGGTAACTGAAGCTTTCTTT.

Details on this clone: No DNA is shown, since the ends of the CDR3 on it are uncertain; the CDR3 is the one TCRdb lists. The J gene is TRBJ2-2, the V gene TRBV11-2; the table's D call, TRBD2, was not checked against the DNA. With termini counted, the CDR3 has 14 amino acids. Per germline, CDR1 SGHAT and CDR2 FQNNGV. The CDR3 sequence is CASSLDLRAGELFF.

The chain employs TRBV5-1 and TRBJ1-1; possible D gene TRBD1, 6 bases. The CDR3 extends over 14 amino acids. V was pared by 1 base and J by 6 bases, with 13 bases between. The V gene's germline CDR1 is SGHRS and CDR2 YFSETQ. CDR3 DNA sequence: TGCGCCAGCAGCTTGACACAGGGCACCTCTGAAGCTTTCTTT. It is translated as CASSLTQGTSEAFF. Together with reference TRBV5-1 and TRBJ1-1, the CDR3 gives the full variable domain: KAGVTQTPRYLIKTRGQQVTLSCSPISGHRSVSWYQQTPGQGLQFLFEYFSETQRNKGNFPGRFSGRQFSNSRSEMNVSTLELGDSALYLCASSLTQGTSEAFFGQGTRLTVV.

The chain recombines TRBV2 with TRBJ2-5, with D unresolved. Germline V gene data show CDR1 as SNHLY and CDR2 as FYNNEI. V dropped 5 bases and J dropped 1 base, with 8 bases sitting between them. The CDR3 is made up of 13 amino acids. CDR3 DNA: TGTGCCAGCAGTCCTCCGGTCCAAGAGACCCAGTACTTC. Its protein product is CASSPPVQETQYF.

The CDR3 nucleotides are TGTGCCAGCAGCCAAGAGTCTAGCTTCACCGGGGAGCTGTTTTTT. Its translation is CASSQESSFTGELFF. The chain combines TRBV4-2 with TRBJ2-2, with D possibly matching TRBD2 (5 bases). This CDR3 region has 15 residues. CDR1 is LGHNA, CDR2 YNFKEQ, per germline. V lost 0 bases, J lost 4 bases, and 9 bases lay in between.

The chain joins TRBV7-2 to TRBJ2-1, with D possibly matching TRBD2 (5 bases). Germline assignment: CDR1 SGHTA and CDR2 FQGNSA. V lost 3 bases, J lost 6 bases, and 9 bases lay in between. CDR3 length: 13 residues. The CDR3 reads CASSFRRVNEQFF. The CDR3 DNA follows: TGTGCCAGCAGCTTTAGGCGGGTCAATGAGCAGTTCTTC.

In its sample, this clone was seen once. The V and J genes are TRBV7-9 and TRBJ2-7; the D gene is possibly TRBD2 (6 bases). Germline V gene sequence: CDR1 SEHNR, CDR2 FQNEAQ (reference sequence). Between the trimmed V and J ends, which lost 1 base and 3 bases, there was a span of 13 bases. The CDR3 covers 15 residues. The DNA of the CDR3 is TGTGCCAGCAGCTTAGTCGGGAGTCGGGTCTACGAGCAGTACTTC. Its translation: CASSLVGSRVYEQYF. Complete variable domain (other parts from reference TRBV7-9 and TRBJ2-7): DTGVSQNPRHKITKRGQNVTFRCDPISEHNRLYWYRQTLGQGPEFLTYFQNEAQLEKSRLLSDRFSAERPKGSFSTLEIQRTEQGDSAMYLCASSLVGSRVYEQYFGPGTRLTVT.

The sample holds one count of this clone. V usage is TRBV5-1 and J usage is TRBJ2-7; 12 nucleotides line up with TRBD2. The CDR3 covers 15 residues. Germline V gene data show CDR1 as SGHRS and CDR2 as YFSETQ. V dropped 5 bases and J dropped 3; count of bases not matched to a gene: 6. This CDR3 is CASRPSGGAVYEQYF. In DNA form, the CDR3 reads TGCGCCAGCAGGCCTAGCGGGGGGGCGGTCTACGAGCAGTACTTC.

Comments on this clone: One junction end disagrees with the germline gene, perhaps due to a read error. The chain uses TRBV7-2 and TRBJ2-1; no clear D gene. The CDR3 totals 13 residues. Germline V gene sequence: CDR1 SGHTA, CDR2 FQGNSA. The DNA for the CDR3 is TGTGCCAGCAGTTTAGGAAACAGAAATGAGCAGTTCTTC. Translated: CASSLGNRNEQFF.

The chain couples TRBV5-4 to TRBJ1-1; TRBD1 agrees at 8 bases. CDR1 and CDR2 from the germline V gene are SGHNT and YYREEE (reference sequence). This CDR3 has 15 residues. V gave up 4 bases and J gave up 1 base; unmatched junction bases: 6. The CDR3 coding sequence is TGTGCCAGCAGCGACTACAGGGGGGGGAACACTGAAGCTTTCTTT. It specifies CASSDYRGGNTEAFF.

The CDR3 reads CASSSGLAGITGELFF. The CDR3 DNA follows: TGTGCCAGCAGTTCCGGACTAGCGGGAATCACCGGGGAGCTGTTTTTT. The J gene is TRBJ2-2, the V gene TRBV6-5; TRBD2 aligns across 12 bases. This CDR3 is built from 16 residues. CDR1 and CDR2 from the germline V gene are MNHEY and SVGAGI. Losses at the gene ends were 4 bases for V and 4 bases for J; bases not matched to a gene: 4.

The chain carries TRBV5-1 and TRBJ2-3; TRBD1 is a possible D gene (5 bases). This CDR3 region has 13 residues. V gave up 4 bases and J gave up 5 bases, with 11 bases separating them. Germline-derived CDR1 and CDR2 are SGHRS and YFSETQ. CDR3 residues: CASSPSGIDTQYF. The CDR3 DNA is TGCGCCAGCAGCCCCTCAGGGATAGATACGCAGTATTTT.

This sequence joins TRBV30 and TRBJ2-1; 12 bases are shared with TRBD2. This CDR3 comprises 14 residues. Germline assignment: CDR1 GTSNPN and CDR2 SVGIG (reference sequence). V lost 3 bases, J lost 7 bases, and 4 bases stayed unmatched. CDR3: CAWRRLAGVNEQFF. As DNA, the CDR3 is TGTGCCTGGAGAAGACTAGCGGGAGTAAATGAGCAGTTCTTC.

The J gene is TRBJ2-1, the V gene TRBV9; D ambiguous. Germline CDR1 is SGDLS and CDR2 is YYNGEE. Trimming left V 4 bases short and J 2 bases short, with 10 bases between. The CDR3 contains 14 residues. DNA for the CDR3: TGTGCCAGCAGCCACGGGTCAACCTACAATGAGCAGTTCTTC. Translation gives CASSHGSTYNEQFF.

J is TRBJ1-1 and V is TRBV6-5; 9 bases align to TRBD1. Germline V gene data show CDR1 as MNHEY and CDR2 as SVGAGI. CDR3 length: 14 amino acids. After removal of 5 bases from V and 9 bases from J, the junction contained 10 bases not matched to a gene. Here the CDR3 reads CASSPRRTGDQAFF. Written as DNA, the CDR3 is TGTGCCAGCAGTCCGCGGCGGACAGGGGATCAAGCTTTCTTT.

The V and J genes are TRBV2 and TRBJ1-5; TRBD1 matches at 9 bases. The CDR3 totals 16 residues. Germline CDR1 is SNHLY and CDR2 is FYNNEI. J lost 0 bases, V lost 5 bases, and 5 bases had no gene match. The CDR3 is CASSSRTGASNQPQHF. CDR3 nucleotide sequence: TGTGCCAGCAGTTCCCGGACAGGGGCTAGCAATCAGCCCCAGCATTTT.

This clone appeared a single time. The CDR3 spells CASSFHRGLENTEAFF. CDR3 DNA: TGCGCCAGCAGCTTTCACAGGGGGCTGGAGAACACTGAAGCTTTCTTT. The gene calls are TRBV5-1 and TRBJ1-1; 9 nucleotides match TRBD1. CDR1 is SGHRS, CDR2 YFSETQ, per germline. The CDR3 consists of 16 residues. V was clipped by 2 bases and J by 1 base; unmatched bases: 6.

The J gene is TRBJ1-1, the V gene TRBV12-5; D not certain. Trimming took 6 bases from V and 3 from J, leaving 5 bases between them. The CDR3 covers 11 residues. Germline V CDR1 and CDR2: LGHNT, FRNRAP. CDR3 sequence (DNA): TGTGCTAGTGGGGGCGACACTGAAGCTTTCTTT. It specifies CASGGDTEAFF.

The rearrangement uses TRBV2 and TRBJ1-1, with D possibly TRBD1 on 6 matching bases. Germline values: CDR1 SNHLY, CDR2 FYNNEI. Trimming shortened V by 5 bases and J by 4 bases, and 11 bases separated the two germline ends. The CDR3 runs 13 residues. The CDR3 DNA reads TGTGCCAGCAGTAGGGACACGGGCACTGAAGCTTTCTTT. This encodes CASSRDTGTEAFF. Filled out from reference TRBV2 and TRBJ1-1, the complete variable domain reads EPEVTQTPSHQVTQMGQEVILRCVPISNHLYFYWYRQILGQKVEFLVSFYNNEISEKSEIFDDQFSVERPDGSNFTLKIRSTKLEDSAMYFCASSRDTGTEAFFGQGTRLTVV.

The chain recombines TRBV7-2 with TRBJ2-7; 8 positions agree with TRBD2. Germline CDR1 and CDR2: SGHTA and FQGNSA. The V gene end was trimmed by 3 bases and the J gene end by 1 base; junction bases not matched to a gene: 2. The CDR3 totals 14 residues. The CDR3 protein is CASSLERGSYEQYF. CDR3 sequence (DNA): TGTGCCAGCAGCTTGGAGCGGGGGTCCTACGAGCAGTACTTC.

This clone was seen only once. The chain is built from TRBV5-1 and TRBJ2-4, with 8 bases aligning to TRBD2. CDR3 length: 15 residues. Germline CDR1 SGHRS, CDR2 YFSETQ. The J segment lost 5 bases and the V segment lost 4 bases, leaving 8 bases of the junction unmatched. This chain's CDR3 is CASSPGGARENIQYF. The CDR3 DNA follows: TGCGCCAGCAGCCCGGGGGGGGCGAGAGAAAACATTCAGTACTTC.

The V gene is TRBV30, the J gene TRBJ2-1; 7 bases agree with TRBD2. The CDR3 loop spans 14 amino acids. V shed 4 bases and J 9 bases; nucleotides not matched to a gene: 12. Germline V gene lookup returns CDR1 GTSNPN and CDR2 SVGIG (reference sequence). CDR3 region: CAWTLRGGVLEQFF. CDR3 nucleotide sequence: TGTGCCTGGACCCTACGGGGAGGGGTACTTGAGCAGTTCTTC. Full variable domain (missing parts from reference TRBV30 and TRBJ2-1): SQTIHQWPATLVQPVGSPLSLECTVEGTSNPNLYWYRQAAGRGLQLLFYSVGIGQISSEVPQNLSASRPQDRQFILSSKKLLLSDSGFYLCAWTLRGGVLEQFFGPGTRLTVL.